The entry below describes one TCR beta chain. Germline CDR1 is SQVTM and CDR2 is ANQGSEA. V lost 4 bases and J 2 bases, leaving 12 bases between the germline ends. The length of the CDR3 is 13 residues. This entry is derived from a study of shared T cell receptors in the human thymus. TCRdb keeps only in-frame clones here, not all; method: immunoSEQ multiplex PCR. The sample lists hundreds of thousands of clones, more than 75% seen once, with roughly 0.0094% in the top ten. The same specimen was also included in a second study, on human thymus T cells. That report adds: During corrective heart surgery, resections were taken, and the thymus tissue came from them. Related research reported highly overlapping thymic repertoires among unrelated individuals.

This sequence was found in a boy in the first two years of life with a congenital heart defect. The V call is TRBV29-1, the J call TRBJ2-7, with D possibly matching TRBD2 (5 bases). The sample consisted of thymocytes. The CDR3 DNA is TGCAGCGTTGCCCAGCGGTTCGCCTACGAGCAGTACTTC. This gives the protein CSVAQRFAYEQYF.